These T cell receptor beta chains were read from a single sample in a study of post-analysis software for immune sequencing data. TCRdb fed the PCR reads into MiXCR, producing one record per CDR3 protein. The sample yields about 770,000 distinct CDR3 sequences, roughly 50% seen once. The sequenced sample consisted of blood. The receptors derive from a girl aged 10-17 years with multiple sclerosis. Both conserved end residues are part of each CDR3. Each record gives: V gene, D gene, clone size, J gene, CDR3 protein, CDR3 DNA. The D gene is left open where the match is weak. Some rows have no size entry. The others give once, few or many, or a class for an expanded clone.

TRBV3-1,TRBD2,few,TRBJ2-1,CVVSGRMNEQFF,TGTGTTGTTAGCGGGAGAATGAATGAGCAGTTCTTC
TRBV2,TRBD2,-,TRBJ2-1,CASTGGTLSERDEQFF,TGTGCCAGCACGGGGGGGACTCTCTCCGAACGCGATGAGCAGTTCTTC
TRBV5-1,-,-,TRBJ1-5,CASSGARRPQHF,TGCGCCAGCAGCGGGGCGCGTCGGCCCCAGCATTTT
TRBV27,-,few,TRBJ2-7,CASSLLGRNEQYF,TGTGCCAGCAGTTTACTGGGACGTAACGAGCAGTACTTC
TRBV25-1,-,-,TRBJ2-5,CASSGNSGETQYF,TGTGCCAGCAGTGGTAATAGCGGAGAGACCCAGTACTTC
TRBV20-1,-,few,TRBJ1-1,CSASGQDTEAFF,TGCAGTGCTAGCGGCCAGGACACTGAAGCTTTCTTT
TRBV7-8,TRBD2,-,TRBJ2-7,CASSRRGLADYEQYF,TGTGCCAGCAGCCGACGAGGACTAGCGGACTACGAGCAGTACTTC
TRBV20-1,-,few,TRBJ2-5,CSASTWGTDTYQETQYF,TGCAGTGCTAGCACTTGGGGGACTGACACGTACCAAGAGACCCAGTACTTC
TRBV20-1,-,-,TRBJ2-3,CSASGFGGAGPGADTQYF,TGCAGTGCTAGCGGATTCGGAGGCGCGGGCCCCGGCGCAGATACGCAGTATTTT
TRBV6-5,-,few,TRBJ2-5,CASSYGPQGGLWEQYF,TGTGCCAGCAGTTACGGTCCACAGGGGGGGCTCTGGGAGCAGTACTTC
TRBV27,-,-,TRBJ1-2,CASSPVEGLAEGYTF,TGTGCCAGCAGCCCGGTAGAGGGGCTGGCGGAGGGCTACACCTTC
TRBV11-3,-,-,TRBJ2-3,CASSLDPGNDAQYF,TGTGCCAGCAGCCTCGACCCAGGGAACGATGCGCAGTATTTT
TRBV7-2,TRBD2,-,TRBJ2-3,CAGSYLAGGVDTQYF,TGTGCCGGCAGCTACTTGGCGGGAGGTGTGGATACGCAGTATTTT
TRBV4-2,TRBD2,-,TRBJ2-7,CASSQELAGEYEQYF,TGTGCCAGCAGCCAAGAATTAGCGGGGGAGTACGAGCAGTACTTC
TRBV7-9,-,-,TRBJ2-7,CASSSTQYEQYF,TGTGCCAGCAGCTCTACCCAATACGAGCAGTACTTC
TRBV4-2,-,-,TRBJ2-3,CASSQSAASTDTQYF,TGTGCCAGCAGCCAATCCGCTGCTAGCACAGATACGCAGTATTTT
TRBV7-2,TRBD2,-,TRBJ2-3,CASSPTPALAGGYTQYF,TGTGCCAGCAGCCCCACCCCAGCTCTAGCGGGAGGCTATACGCAGTATTTT
TRBV5-8,-,-,TRBJ2-3,CASSLVATNTDTQYF,TGTGCCAGCAGCTTGGTGGCTACCAACACAGATACGCAGTATTTT
TRBV20-1,TRBD1,many,TRBJ1-5,CSATPDREGNQPQHF,TGCAGTGCTACTCCCGACAGGGAGGGCAATCAGCCCCAGCATTTT
TRBV5-1,-,-,TRBJ2-3,CASSLTSRTTLKTTDTQYF,TGCGCCAGCAGCTTGACTTCCAGGACAACCCTCAAGACCACAGATACGCAGTATTTT
TRBV7-2,TRBD1,-,TRBJ1-4,CASSDPLTGGSEKLFF,TGTGCCAGCAGCGATCCACTTACAGGGGGTAGTGAAAAACTGTTTTTT
TRBV30,-,few,TRBJ1-2,CAWSSPLRGKGGYTF,TGTGCCTGGAGTTCACCCCTCAGGGGAAAAGGTGGCTACACCTTC
TRBV21-1,-,few,TRBJ2-3,CASSARTGSTDTQYF,TGTGCCAGCAGCGCCCGGACAGGGAGCACAGATACGCAGTATTTT
TRBV27,-,-,TRBJ2-1,CASSLRMTLDNEQFF,TGTGCCAGCAGTTTACGAATGACACTCGACAATGAGCAGTTCTTC
TRBV15,-,-,TRBJ2-5,CATSRGGVQETQYF,TGTGCCACCAGCAGAGGTGGGGTTCAAGAGACCCAGTACTTC
TRBV12-3/TRBV12-4,-,-,TRBJ2-6,CASTIVIGLRANVLTF,TGTGCCAGCACCATCGTGATAGGTCTTAGGGCCAACGTCCTGACTTTC
TRBV20-1,TRBD2,few,TRBJ2-7,CSAGGFSYEQYF,TGCAGTGCCGGGGGGTTCTCCTACGAGCAGTACTTC
TRBV5-1,-,-,TRBJ2-1,CASSRGVGRFVLGEQFF,TGCGCCAGCAGCAGGGGCGTGGGCAGGTTCGTACTGGGGGAGCAGTTCTTC
TRBV20-1,TRBD1,-,TRBJ2-3,CSARQGGMDTQYF,TGCAGTGCGCGACAGGGCGGCATGGATACGCAGTATTTT
TRBV9,TRBD2,-,TRBJ2-7,CASSTSPLGGSSYEQYF,TGTGCCAGCAGCACCTCTCCACTGGGCGGGAGCTCCTACGAGCAGTACTTC
TRBV24-1,-,few,TRBJ2-3,CATSDMKGPDTQYF,TGTGCCACCAGTGATATGAAGGGTCCAGATACGCAGTATTTT
TRBV5-1,TRBD1,-,TRBJ2-5,CASRPTGGLAYNEQYF,TGCGCCAGCAGGCCTACAGGGGGCCTCGCTTACAATGAGCAGTACTTC
TRBV28,-,-,TRBJ2-2,CASTEDPANTGELFF,TGTGCCAGCACCGAGGACCCCGCGAACACCGGGGAGCTGTTTTTT
TRBV4-1,-,few,TRBJ2-7,CASSQEERGYEQYF,TGCGCCAGCAGCCAAGAAGAGCGCGGCTACGAGCAGTACTTC
TRBV28,TRBD1,-,TRBJ2-7,CASSPLDRAYEQYF,TGTGCCAGCAGTCCCCTGGACAGGGCCTACGAGCAGTACTTC
TRBV6-5,TRBD2,-,TRBJ2-5,CASRVAGREAQYF,TGTGCCAGCAGAGTAGCGGGACGAGAGGCCCAGTACTTC
TRBV27,-,-,TRBJ1-2,CASSPNVRGDGYTF,TGTGCCAGCAGTCCCAATGTCAGGGGAGATGGCTACACCTTC
TRBV12-3/TRBV12-4,-,few,TRBJ1-2,CASSPLGTLGPWGYTF,TGTGCCAGCAGTCCACTCGGGACTTTGGGGCCCTGGGGCTACACCTTC
TRBV20-1,-,-,TRBJ2-1,CSANLINEQFF,TGCAGTGCAAATCTAATCAATGAGCAGTTCTTC
TRBV20-1,-,-,TRBJ1-1,CSAKPGWGDTEAFF,TGCAGTGCTAAACCCGGGTGGGGGGACACTGAAGCTTTCTTT
TRBV4-3,-,-,TRBJ2-1,CASSQDRADYNEQFF,TGCGCCAGCAGCCAAGACAGGGCCGACTACAATGAGCAGTTCTTC
TRBV27,-,few,TRBJ2-6,CASSLLGYSGANVLTF,TGTGCCAGCAGTTTACTGGGGTACTCTGGGGCCAACGTCCTGACTTTC
TRBV7-9,-,few,TRBJ1-1,CASSFESREAFF,TGTGCCAGCAGCTTTGAGAGTCGGGAAGCTTTCTTT
TRBV15,-,few,TRBJ2-1,CATRVDYNEQFF,TGTGCCACCAGGGTGGACTACAATGAGCAGTTCTTC
TRBV28,TRBD1,-,TRBJ2-3,CAGSPDRGTDTQYF,TGTGCCGGCAGCCCGGACAGGGGCACAGATACGCAGTATTTT
TRBV7-9,-,-,TRBJ2-6,CGTSLSGANVLTF,TGCGGGACATCGCTCTCTGGGGCCAACGTCCTGACTTTC
TRBV29-1,-,once,TRBJ2-1,CSVDADGSSYNEQFF,TGCAGCGTTGACGCCGACGGTAGCTCCTACAATGAGCAGTTCTTC
TRBV20-1,-,few,TRBJ2-1,CSARLDLLYNEQFF,TGCAGTGCTAGATTAGACCTATTATACAATGAGCAGTTCTTC
TRBV6-1,-,-,TRBJ2-1,CASSTGVSSYNEQFF,TGTGCCAGCAGCACGGGCGTTAGCTCCTACAATGAGCAGTTCTTC